This TCR beta chain originates from a study of OX40 agonist ivuxolimab in advanced cancers. Study-wide context: Patients were 82.7% male with ages roughly 20 to 85, mean around 61. A history of anti-PD-1, anti-PD-L1 or anti-CTLA-4 therapy was acceptable, and over 30% had some.

The assay was immunoSEQ multiplex PCR, and TCRdb's table has in-frame clones only and misses some. The table has 30,000 to 35,000 clones, about four fifths seen once. The starting material was CD4+ or CD8+ T cells sorted from blood, obtained in a trial of the OX40 agonist ivuxolimab. This clonotype was sampled from an adult with an advanced solid tumor such as melanoma, head and neck, liver or kidney cancer.

In DNA, the CDR3 is TGTGCCAGCAAATATCAGGAGGCACTCGGGGGTGGCTACACCTTC. Its translation is CASKYQEALGGGYTF. This chain links TRBV6-6 with TRBJ1-2; D may be TRBD1 (5 bases). CDR1 and CDR2 from the germline V gene are MNHNY and SVGAGI (reference sequence). The V gene lost 7 bases and the J gene lost 7 bases, with 22 bases spanning the gap. CDR3 length: 15 residues.